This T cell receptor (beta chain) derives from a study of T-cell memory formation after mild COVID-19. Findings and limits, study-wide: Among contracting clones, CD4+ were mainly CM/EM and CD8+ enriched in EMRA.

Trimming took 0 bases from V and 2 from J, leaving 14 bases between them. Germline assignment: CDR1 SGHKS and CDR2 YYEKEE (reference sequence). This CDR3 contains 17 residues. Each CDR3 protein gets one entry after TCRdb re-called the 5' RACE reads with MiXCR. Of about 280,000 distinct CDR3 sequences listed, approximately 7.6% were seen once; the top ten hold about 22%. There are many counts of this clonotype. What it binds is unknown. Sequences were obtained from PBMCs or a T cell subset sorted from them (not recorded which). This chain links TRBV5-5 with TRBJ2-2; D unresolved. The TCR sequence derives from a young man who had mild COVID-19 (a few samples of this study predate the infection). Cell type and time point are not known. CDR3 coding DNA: TGTGCCAGCAGCTTGGACTCGACACAACTTAACACCGGGGAGCTGTTTTTT. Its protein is CASSLDSTQLNTGELFF.